This passage covers 20 T cell receptor beta chains from one sample sequenced in a study of CD8 T cells in Susac syndrome. With random hexamers, 0.5 to 1 ug RNA was reverse transcribed. A single record per CDR3 protein comes from TCRdb applying MiXCR to the immunoSEQ multiplex PCR reads. The sample lists fewer than 350,000 distinct CDR3 sequences; 75% to 85% were seen once. Sequencing used CD8+ T cells from PBMCs. These receptors were collected from a human donor with multiple sclerosis.

The chain has TRBV19 and TRBJ1-5; 7 nucleotides align to TRBD1. The CDR3 sequence is 14 residues long. V was pared by 11 bases and J by 3 bases, with 10 bases of the junction left unmatched. Germline V lookup: CDR1 LNHDA, CDR2 SQIVND (reference sequence). CDR3 DNA sequence: TGTGCCGCAGCCCACAGGGGCGACAATCAGCCCCAGCATTTT. Protein: CAAAHRGDNQPQHF.

This clonotype was detected a few times. The chain carries TRBV29-1 and TRBJ1-1; D is undetermined. Deletions cut 3 bases from V and 0 bases from J, with 5 bases between. CDR3 length: 12 amino acids. The germline V gene has CDR1 SQVTM and CDR2 ANQGSEA. CDR3 coding DNA: TGCAGCGTTGAGGGGATGAACACTGAAGCTTTCTTT. This gives the protein CSVEGMNTEAFF.

The chain uses TRBV30 and TRBJ2-3; 9 bases map to TRBD2. The CDR3 runs 15 residues. The V and J ends lost 3 bases and 6 bases, in that order; junction bases with no gene match: 10. Germline CDR1 is GTSNPN and CDR2 is SVGIG (reference sequence). CDR3 in amino acids: CAWSELAGVWDTQYF. In DNA form, the CDR3 reads TGTGCCTGGAGCGAATTAGCGGGAGTCTGGGATACGCAGTATTTT.

This sequence joins TRBV6-2 or TRBV6-3 and TRBJ2-1; D is unresolved. In germline, CDR1 is MNHEY, CDR2 SVGEGT. The CDR3 is made up of 14 amino acids. Deletions cut 6 bases from V and 6 bases from J, with 15 bases between. CDR3 in amino acids: CASSSGFERNEQFF. CDR3 nucleotide sequence: TGTGCCAGCAGCTCAGGCTTTGAGCGCAATGAGCAGTTCTTC.

The CDR3 DNA reads TGTGCCAGCAGTTACTCGGACGGCGGAAACAATGAGCAGTTCTTC. Translated, it gives CASSYSDGGNNEQFF. This chain joins TRBV6-5 and TRBJ2-1, with unresolved D. V was pared by 0 bases and J by 5 bases, with 11 bases between. There are 15 residues in the CDR3. Germline lookup yields CDR1 MNHEY and CDR2 SVGAGI.

The gene calls are TRBV13 and TRBJ1-3, with D possibly TRBD1 on 5 matching bases. Germline CDR1 is PRHDT and CDR2 is FYEKMQ (reference sequence). V dropped 5 bases and J dropped 2 bases, with 19 bases sitting between them. This CDR3 has 17 residues. The chain's CDR3 is CASSPDGGGRAGNTIYF. As DNA, the CDR3 is TGTGCCAGCAGCCCAGACGGTGGGGGTAGGGCTGGAAACACCATATATTTT.

The rearrangement links TRBV28 to TRBJ2-1; 8 nucleotides align to TRBD1. This CDR3 has 16 residues. The V gene end was trimmed by 6 bases and the J gene end by 15 bases; junction bases not matched to a gene: 22. Germline lookup yields CDR1 MDHEN and CDR2 SYDVKM. CDR3 loop: CASRGFLGQDYKSSFF. In nucleotides, the CDR3 is TGTGCCAGCAGAGGCTTCCTGGGACAGGATTATAAGAGTTCGTTCTTC. The variable domain in full, completed from reference TRBV28 and TRBJ2-1, reads DVKVTQSSRYLVKRTGEKVFLECVQDMDHENMFWYRQDPGLGLRLIYFSYDVKMKEKGDIPEGYSVSREKKERFSLILESASTNQTSMYLCASRGFLGQDYKSSFFGPGTRLTVL.

A single count supports this clonotype. This chain joins TRBV5-1 and TRBJ2-7; TRBD2 matches 12 bases. The germline V gene has CDR1 SGHRS and CDR2 YFSETQ. V dropped 4 bases and J dropped 5; count of bases not matched to a gene: 10. The CDR3 runs to 16 residues. The CDR3 DNA reads as TGCGCCAGCAGCGGGCGGACTAGCGGGAAGGTGGACGAGCAGTACTTC. Translation: CASSGRTSGKVDEQYF.

The V and J genes are TRBV24-1 and TRBJ2-1, with no clear D. Germline CDR1 reads KGHDR; CDR2 reads SFDVKD. Trimming took 0 bases from V and 8 from J, leaving 10 bases between them. The CDR3 runs to 14 residues. The CDR3: CATSDLASVDEQFF. DNA of the CDR3: TGTGCCACCAGTGATTTGGCATCGGTGGATGAGCAGTTCTTC.

The chain links TRBV6-2 or TRBV6-3 to TRBJ1-1; D perhaps matches TRBD1 (6 bases). The germline gives CDR1 MNHEY, CDR2 SVGEGT. This CDR3 is built from 13 residues. Between the trimmed V and J ends, which lost 11 bases and 1 base, there was a span of 14 bases. CDR3 loop: CAGKRGQNTEAFF. CDR3 DNA sequence: TGTGCCGGCAAGAGGGGACAGAACACTGAAGCTTTCTTT.

This chain joins TRBV7-8 and TRBJ1-1; a possible D gene is TRBD1 (5 bases). The CDR3 extends over 15 amino acids. Germline V gives CDR1 SGHVS, CDR2 FQNEAQ. Trimming shortened V by 3 bases and J by 0 bases, and 11 bases separated the two germline ends. Here the CDR3 DNA reads TGTGCCAGCAGCTTGTCGGGGCCTCTGAACACTGAAGCTTTCTTT. Translating it yields CASSLSGPLNTEAFF.

The rearrangement joins TRBV19 to TRBJ2-2, with 8 bases lining up with TRBD1. Germline V gene data show CDR1 as LNHDA and CDR2 as SQIVND (reference sequence). The V segment lost 3 bases and the J segment 0 bases; nucleotides outside the gene matches: 12. The CDR3 has 19 residues. CDR3 in DNA: TGTGCCAGTAGTATGTTGGGGACAGGCTACTTTACGAACACCGGGGAGCTGTTTTTT. It translates to CASSMLGTGYFTNTGELFF.

This clonotype was found once. The rearrangement links TRBV4-3 to TRBJ1-4; a weak D match, TRBD1 (5 bases). The CDR3 consists of 14 residues. Germline CDR1 and CDR2: LGHNA and YSLEER. Trimming left V 4 bases short and J 8 bases short, with 14 bases between. This CDR3 reads CASSPSGRKEKLFF. CDR3 nucleotide sequence: TGCGCCAGCAGCCCGTCAGGGAGGAAGGAAAAACTGTTTTTT.

The sample holds one count of this clonotype. The V call is TRBV6-2 or TRBV6-3, the J call TRBJ2-1; TRBD2 matches at 12 bases. V trimming: 3 bases; J trimming: 4 bases; junction bases outside the gene matches: 4. CDR1 is MNHEY and CDR2 is SVGEGT in the germline V gene. This CDR3 spans 16 amino acids. In nucleotides, the CDR3 is TGTGCCAGCAGTTATCGACTAGCGGGGGAGTACAATGAGCAGTTCTTC. It translates to CASSYRLAGEYNEQFF.

This chain joins TRBV7-3 and TRBJ2-7; 9 bases align to TRBD1. V was clipped by 5 bases and J by 5 bases; unmatched bases: 7. The CDR3 sequence is 14 residues long. The germline V gene has CDR1 SGHTA and CDR2 FQGTGA. The CDR3 DNA sequence: TGTGCCAGCAGCCAGACAGGGGGGATGGACGAGCAGTACTTC. Its translation is CASSQTGGMDEQYF.

CDR3 coding DNA: TGTGCCAGCAGCTTATTCGGGGCGCGGATTTTCGCTGAAGCTTTCTTT. Amino acids: CASSLFGARIFAEAFF. The V gene is TRBV7-9, the J gene TRBJ1-1, with D tentatively TRBD1 (5 bases). The V end was cut by 2 bases, the J end by 6 bases, with 19 bases between. Per germline, CDR1 SEHNR and CDR2 FQNEAQ (reference sequence). The CDR3 contains 16 residues.

The chain carries TRBV7-2 and TRBJ2-7; D ambiguous. The CDR3 covers 17 residues. Per the germline V gene, CDR1 is SGHTA and CDR2 is FQGNSA. Deletions cut 6 bases from V and 3 bases from J, with 24 bases between. The CDR3 protein is CASSIKPGQRTRYEQYF. The DNA for the CDR3 is TGTGCCAGCAGTATAAAGCCGGGCCAGAGAACGCGCTACGAGCAGTACTTC.

The chain couples TRBV5-6 to TRBJ2-3; 7 positions match TRBD2. The junction had 11 bases not matched to a gene; V was cut back by 4 bases and J by 3 bases. In germline, CDR1 is SGHDT, CDR2 YYEEEE. The CDR3 totals 16 residues. The DNA of the CDR3 is TGTGCCAGCAGCCTCGGGACTATCACACGAACAGATACGCAGTATTTT. Its translation is CASSLGTITRTDTQYF.

This chain uses TRBV7-9 with TRBJ2-5; the D gene is possibly TRBD2 (6 bases). Germline-derived CDR1 and CDR2 are SEHNR and FQNEAQ (reference sequence). The CDR3 contains 15 residues. Deletions cut 8 bases from V and 4 bases from J, with 20 bases between. CDR3 nucleotide sequence: TGTGCCAGCTCACTTATACGGCAGGGAGGAGAGACCCAGTACTTC. Translation: CASSLIRQGGETQYF.

This clonotype came up once. V and J are TRBV19 and TRBJ1-2, with TRBD1 as a possible D gene (5 bases). This CDR3 has 15 residues. Trimming stripped 7 bases from V and 8 bases from J, with 23 bases between. Germline CDR1 LNHDA, CDR2 SQIVND (reference sequence). DNA of the CDR3: TGTGCCAGTATCCCTGTTCAGGGTTATGTGGGAGGCTACACCTTC. As protein: CASIPVQGYVGGYTF.